This T cell receptor beta chain is drawn from a study of cytomegalovirus exposure and HLA in healthy donors. Background on the study: For the approximately 360 genotyped donors, 75% to 90% fell within the Caucasian-associated ancestry cluster. Regarding the study as a whole: In a later analysis, productive TCRs from donors in an Asian-associated ancestry cluster reportedly carried fewer N-insertions than the cohort mean. V- and J-gene trimming in TCR beta was tied to a missense DCLRE1C variant by an analysis performed later.

Donors were nominally healthy when sampled, though unrecorded immune exposures were likely. Losses at the gene ends were 2 bases for V and 7 bases for J; bases not matched to a gene: 10. Germline V gives CDR1 SGHDT, CDR2 YYEEEE. CDR3 length equals 17 residues. Use of 60 Vbeta and 13 Jbeta primers characterized the PCR. The method was immunoSEQ multiplex PCR; TCRdb's version includes in-frame clones alone and lacks a portion of them. The sample has about 160,000 clones, 76% seen once; the top ten hold about 0.69%. To note about this clone: Its antigen is undetermined.

The rearrangement joins TRBV5-6 to TRBJ2-1, with 12 bases aligning to TRBD2. This receptor was obtained from a female donor in good health and CMV-seronegative. Sequencing was done on a sample of PBMCs. CDR3 sequence reads: CASSLSRLAGVVNEQFF. CDR3 DNA sequence: TGTGCCAGCAGCTTAAGTAGACTAGCGGGAGTTGTAAATGAGCAGTTCTTC.